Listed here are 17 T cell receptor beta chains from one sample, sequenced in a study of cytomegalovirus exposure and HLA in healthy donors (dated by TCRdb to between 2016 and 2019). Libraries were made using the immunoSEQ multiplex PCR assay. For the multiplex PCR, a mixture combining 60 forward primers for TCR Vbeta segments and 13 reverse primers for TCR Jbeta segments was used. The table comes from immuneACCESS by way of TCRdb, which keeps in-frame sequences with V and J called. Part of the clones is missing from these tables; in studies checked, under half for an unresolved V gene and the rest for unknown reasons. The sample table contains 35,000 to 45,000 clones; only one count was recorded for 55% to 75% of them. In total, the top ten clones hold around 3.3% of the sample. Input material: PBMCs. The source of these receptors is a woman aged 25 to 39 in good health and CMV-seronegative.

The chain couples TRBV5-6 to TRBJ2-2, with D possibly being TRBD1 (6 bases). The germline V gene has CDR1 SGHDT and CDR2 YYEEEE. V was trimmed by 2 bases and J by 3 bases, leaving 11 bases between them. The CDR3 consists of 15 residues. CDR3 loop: CASSFRDTYTGELFF. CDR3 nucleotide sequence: TGTGCCAGCAGCTTCCGGGACACTTACACCGGGGAGCTGTTTTTT.

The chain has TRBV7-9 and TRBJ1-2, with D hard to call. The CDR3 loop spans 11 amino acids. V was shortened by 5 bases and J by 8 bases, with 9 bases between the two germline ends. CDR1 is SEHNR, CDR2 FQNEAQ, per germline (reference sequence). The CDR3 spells CASSRLAGYTF. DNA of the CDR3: TGTGCCAGCAGCCGTTTAGCGGGCTACACCTTC.

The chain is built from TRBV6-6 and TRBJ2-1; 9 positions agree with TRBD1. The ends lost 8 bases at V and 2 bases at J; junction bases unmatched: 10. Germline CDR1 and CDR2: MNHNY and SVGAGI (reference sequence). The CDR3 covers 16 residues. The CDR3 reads CASPPRRQGAYNEQFF. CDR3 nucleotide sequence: TGTGCCAGCCCGCCCCGGCGACAGGGGGCCTACAATGAGCAGTTCTTC.

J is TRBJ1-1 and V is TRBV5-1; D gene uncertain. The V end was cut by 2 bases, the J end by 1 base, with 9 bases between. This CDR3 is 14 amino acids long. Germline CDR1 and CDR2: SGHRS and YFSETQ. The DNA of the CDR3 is TGCGCCAGCAGCTTCGCTGAGGGGAACACTGAAGCTTTCTTT. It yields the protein CASSFAEGNTEAFF.

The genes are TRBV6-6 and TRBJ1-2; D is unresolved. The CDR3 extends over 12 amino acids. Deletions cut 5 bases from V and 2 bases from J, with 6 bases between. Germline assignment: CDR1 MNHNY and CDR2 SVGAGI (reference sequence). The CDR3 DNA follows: TGTGCCAGCAGTGGAGACAACTATGGCTACACCTTC. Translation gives CASSGDNYGYTF.

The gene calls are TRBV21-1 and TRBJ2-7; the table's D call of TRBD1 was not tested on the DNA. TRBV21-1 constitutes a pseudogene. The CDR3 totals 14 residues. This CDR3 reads CASSKAGQPYEQYF. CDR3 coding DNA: TGTGCCAGCAGCAAAGCGGGACAGCCCTACGAGCAGTACTTC.

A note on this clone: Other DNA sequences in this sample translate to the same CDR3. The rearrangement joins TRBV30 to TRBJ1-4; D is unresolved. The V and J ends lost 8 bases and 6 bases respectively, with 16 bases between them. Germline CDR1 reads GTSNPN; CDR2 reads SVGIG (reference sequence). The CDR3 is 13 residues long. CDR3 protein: CARAGDLHEKLFF. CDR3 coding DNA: TGTGCCAGGGCGGGAGACCTACATGAAAAACTGTTTTTT.

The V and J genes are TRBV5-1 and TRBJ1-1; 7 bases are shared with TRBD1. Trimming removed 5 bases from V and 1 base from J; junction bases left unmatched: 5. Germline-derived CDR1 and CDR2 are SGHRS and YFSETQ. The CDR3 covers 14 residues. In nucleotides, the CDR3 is TGCGCCAGCAGTCTTTACAGGGGGAACACTGAAGCTTTCTTT. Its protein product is CASSLYRGNTEAFF.

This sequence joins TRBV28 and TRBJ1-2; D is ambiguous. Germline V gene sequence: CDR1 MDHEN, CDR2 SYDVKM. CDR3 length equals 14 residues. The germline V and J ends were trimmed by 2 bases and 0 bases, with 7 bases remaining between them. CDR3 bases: TGTGCCAGCAGTTTAGGGAGGGCTAACTATGGCTACACCTTC. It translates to CASSLGRANYGYTF.

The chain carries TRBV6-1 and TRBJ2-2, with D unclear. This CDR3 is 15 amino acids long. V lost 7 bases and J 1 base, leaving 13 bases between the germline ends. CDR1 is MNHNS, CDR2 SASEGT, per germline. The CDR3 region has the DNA TGTGCCAGCAAGCCCCTCCCGCAGAACACCGGGGAGCTGTTTTTT. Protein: CASKPLPQNTGELFF.

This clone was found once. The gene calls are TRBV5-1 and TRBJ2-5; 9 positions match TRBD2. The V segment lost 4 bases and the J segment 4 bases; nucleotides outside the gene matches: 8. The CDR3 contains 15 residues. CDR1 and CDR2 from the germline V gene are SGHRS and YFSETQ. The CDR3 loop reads CASSPASGEGETQYF. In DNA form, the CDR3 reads TGCGCCAGCAGCCCGGCTAGCGGGGAGGGAGAGACCCAGTACTTC.

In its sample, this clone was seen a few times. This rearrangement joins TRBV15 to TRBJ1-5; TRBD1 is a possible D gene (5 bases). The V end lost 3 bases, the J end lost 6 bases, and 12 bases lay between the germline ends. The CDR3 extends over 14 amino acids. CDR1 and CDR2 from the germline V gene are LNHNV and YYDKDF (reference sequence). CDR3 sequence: CATSRSRVAQPQHF. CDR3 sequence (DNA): TGTGCCACCAGCAGGTCCAGGGTAGCTCAGCCCCAGCATTTT. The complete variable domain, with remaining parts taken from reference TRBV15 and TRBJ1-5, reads DAMVIQNPRYQVTQFGKPVTLSCSQTLNHNVMYWYQQKSSQAPKLLFHYYDKDFNNEADTPDNFQSRRPNTSFCFLDIRSPGLGDTAMYLCATSRSRVAQPQHFGDGTRLSIL.

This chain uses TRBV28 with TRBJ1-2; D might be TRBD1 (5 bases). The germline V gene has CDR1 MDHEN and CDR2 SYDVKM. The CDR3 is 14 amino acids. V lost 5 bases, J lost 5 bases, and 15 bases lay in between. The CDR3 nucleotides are TGTGCCAGCAGTAGCAGGGCGCTATGGTATGGCTACACCTTC. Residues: CASSSRALWYGYTF.

CDR3 nucleotide sequence: TGTGCCACTCGGGACAGTATCAGCACAGATACGCAGTATTTT. Its protein product is CATRDSISTDTQYF. The V gene is TRBV10-3, the J gene TRBJ2-3, with 7 bases matching TRBD1. Unmatched junction bases numbered 7, after V lost 10 bases and J lost 0 bases. The germline V gene encodes CDR1 ENHRY and CDR2 SYGVKD. The CDR3 has 14 residues.

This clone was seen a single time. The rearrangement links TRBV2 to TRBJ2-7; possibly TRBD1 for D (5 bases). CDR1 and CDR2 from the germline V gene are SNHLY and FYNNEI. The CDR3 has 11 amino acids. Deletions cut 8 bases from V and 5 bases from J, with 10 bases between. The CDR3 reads CASYTGNEQYF. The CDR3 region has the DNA TGTGCCAGCTATACAGGAAACGAGCAGTACTTC.

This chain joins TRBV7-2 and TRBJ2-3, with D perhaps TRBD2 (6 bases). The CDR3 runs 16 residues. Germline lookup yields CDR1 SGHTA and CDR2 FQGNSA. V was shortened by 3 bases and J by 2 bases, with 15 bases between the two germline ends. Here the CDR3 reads CASSFPRGLPTDTQYF. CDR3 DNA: TGTGCCAGCAGCTTCCCACGGGGACTTCCCACAGATACGCAGTATTTT.

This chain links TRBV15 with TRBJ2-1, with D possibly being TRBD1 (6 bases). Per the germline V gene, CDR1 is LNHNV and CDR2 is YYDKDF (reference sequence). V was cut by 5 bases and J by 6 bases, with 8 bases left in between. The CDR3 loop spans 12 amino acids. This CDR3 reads CATSWDTNEQFF. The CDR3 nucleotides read TGTGCCACCAGCTGGGACACCAATGAGCAGTTCTTC.